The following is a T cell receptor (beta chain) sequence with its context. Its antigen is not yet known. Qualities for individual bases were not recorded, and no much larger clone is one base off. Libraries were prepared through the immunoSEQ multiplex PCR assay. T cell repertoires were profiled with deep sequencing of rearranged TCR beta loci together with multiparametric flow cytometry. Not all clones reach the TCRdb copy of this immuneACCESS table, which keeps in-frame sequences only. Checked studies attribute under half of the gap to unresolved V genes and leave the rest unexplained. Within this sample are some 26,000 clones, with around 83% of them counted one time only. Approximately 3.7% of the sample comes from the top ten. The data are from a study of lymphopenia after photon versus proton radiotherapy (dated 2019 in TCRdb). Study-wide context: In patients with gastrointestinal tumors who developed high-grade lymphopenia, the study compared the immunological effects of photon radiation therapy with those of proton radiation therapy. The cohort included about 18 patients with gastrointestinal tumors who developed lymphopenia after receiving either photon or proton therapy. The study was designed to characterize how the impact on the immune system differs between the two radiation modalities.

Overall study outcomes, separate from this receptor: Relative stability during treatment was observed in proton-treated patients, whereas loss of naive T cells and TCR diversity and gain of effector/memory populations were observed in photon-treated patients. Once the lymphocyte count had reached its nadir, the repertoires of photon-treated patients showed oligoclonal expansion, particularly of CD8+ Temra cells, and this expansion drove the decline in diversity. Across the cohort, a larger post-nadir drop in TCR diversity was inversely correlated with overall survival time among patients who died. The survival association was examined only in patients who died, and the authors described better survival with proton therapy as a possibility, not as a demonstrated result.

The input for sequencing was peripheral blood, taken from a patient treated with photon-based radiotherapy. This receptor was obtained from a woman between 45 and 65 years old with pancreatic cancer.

The CDR3 sequence is CASSQDHLGEKLFF. The DNA sequence reads TGCGCCAGCAGCCAAGATCACCTGGGAGAAAAACTGTTTTTT. The chain is assembled from TRBV4-3 and TRBJ1-4; a confident D gene designation cannot be given. CDR1 is given as LGHNA and CDR2 as YSLEER, both from the germline V gene. V drops 0 bases and J drops 8 bases, leaving 10 bases in between. The CDR3 goes from the cysteine to the phenylalanine over 14 residues. The retained sequence is limited to the CDR3, 42 bases, with the frame set at the first base.